This T cell receptor beta chain was captured by sequencing in a study of post-analysis software for immune sequencing data. Study summary: Several disease courses (relapsing-remitting, secondary progressive and progressive-relapsing) of multiple sclerosis were included. Findings and limits, study-wide: The normalized Chao1 diversity of multiple sclerosis patients was significantly lower than that of controls. Four or five TRBV segments were significantly more frequent in patients than in controls. TRBV5-6, TRBV5-1 and TRBV20-1 were among these segments. By F measure, strong co-clustering occurred among samples prepared in the same batch.

Notes on this clonotype: Antigen: not known. This may be a read error: a much more frequent sequence differs by one nucleotide.

Every TCR beta cDNA library bore unique molecular identifiers. Out of roughly 0.85 to 10 million T cells, about 460,000 cDNA molecules were generated. MiXCR, applied by TCRdb to the PCR reads, yields one record per CDR3 protein. In the table there are about 260,000 distinct CDR3 sequences, approximately 34% of which are singletons. The CDR3 contains 17 residues. Germline CDR1 is KGHSH and CDR2 is LQKENI. V shed 3 bases, J shed 1 base, and the junction held 9 bases outside the gene matches. The chain uses TRBV18 and TRBJ2-3; 8 nucleotides match TRBD1. Input material: blood. This sequence was found in a girl under 18 with multiple sclerosis. DNA for the CDR3: TGTGCCAGCTCACCGCTCCAGGCAGGGGGCGGCACAGATACGCAGTATTTT. Protein: CASSPLQAGGGTDTQYF.